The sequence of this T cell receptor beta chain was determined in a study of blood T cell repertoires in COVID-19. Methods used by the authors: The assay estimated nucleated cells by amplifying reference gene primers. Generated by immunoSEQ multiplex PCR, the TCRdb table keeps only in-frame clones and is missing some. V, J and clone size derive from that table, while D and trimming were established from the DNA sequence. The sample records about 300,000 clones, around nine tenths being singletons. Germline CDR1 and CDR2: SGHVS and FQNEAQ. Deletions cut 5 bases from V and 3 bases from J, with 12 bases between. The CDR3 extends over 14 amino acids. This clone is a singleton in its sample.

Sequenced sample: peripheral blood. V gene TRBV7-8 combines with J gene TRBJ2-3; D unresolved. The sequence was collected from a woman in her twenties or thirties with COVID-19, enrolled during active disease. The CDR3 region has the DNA TGTGCCAGCAGCCCCAGGTTTGCTACAGATACGCAGTATTTT. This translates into CASSPRFATDTQYF.